What follows is one T cell receptor (beta chain) and its context. Its binding antigen is unknown. No much larger clone is present one base from it, and per-base qualities are unavailable. From cysteine to phenylalanine, the CDR3 is 15 amino acids long. The kept DNA is CDR3 alone, 45 bases in frame from the first base. V lost 4 bases and J lost 7 bases, and the count of bases not matched to a germline gene is 6. Taken from the germline V gene (reference sequence), the CDR1 and CDR2 loops are LNHDA and SQIVND. The data originate from a study of cytomegalovirus exposure and HLA in healthy donors (dated by TCRdb to 2016 to 2017). Regarding the research as a whole: An earlier analysis of roughly 630 of the donors reported roughly 300 Gb of sequence data and 120 million or so unique TCR beta sequences from 150 million to 200 million T cells. An early release that covered fewer than 750 HLA-typed donors contained 300 to 350 gigabases of sequencing data and around 80 million unique TCR sequences. To study patterns of TCR occurrence, a later analysis re-analyzed previously published TCR beta repertoires from under 750 donors and added high-resolution HLA genotyping. In the later analysis, no new phenotypic data were used to find candidate immune exposures; instead, reliance was placed on TCR beta sequences and their occurrence across donors. HLA typing covered class I and class II loci at four-digit resolution. The study was designed to test whether signatures of past pathogen exposure could be identified by cataloging public T cell receptors. Of the approximately 400 genotyped donors, over 65% fell in the genetic ancestry cluster associated with self-reported Caucasian donors. In a later genetic analysis, genome-wide SNP genotypes for about three fifths of the roughly 670 donors were used, and that subset was treated as a discovery cohort. Typing coverage varied by locus: 629-630 donors for A, B, C, DRB1 and DQB1; roughly 520 for DQA1; about 590 for DPA1; around 450 for DPB1. A separate validation cohort of over a hundred different subjects was used in addition to the roughly 700-subject first cohort. Every repertoire in the discovery cohort had been generated on one and the same sequencing platform. Alongside the repertoire data, information on donor age, sex, ethnicity and CMV serostatus was compiled. The T cell repertoires of 550 to 850 subjects were profiled by immunosequencing and related to cytomegalovirus serostatus. Among some 410 genotyped donors of the cohort, an average of about 220,000 unique TCR beta nucleotide sequences was sequenced per donor, of which about 19% were non-productive. The study combined high-throughput TCR immunosequencing, statistical association of individual TCRs with disease status, and machine learning to predict cytomegalovirus infection status. To decide whether each TCR beta V gene segment behaved as functional or pseudogenic, an earlier analysis of approximately 620 of the donors relied on high-throughput TCR beta sequencing. Because of strong linkage in the cohort, a few DR-DQ haplotypes were treated as single units for association and clustering.

Receptors were amplified or captured by the immunoSEQ multiplex PCR assay. For the multiplex PCR, a mixture combining 60 forward primers for TCR Vbeta segments and 13 reverse primers for TCR Jbeta segments was used. The CDR3 region of rearranged TCR beta genes was amplified from genomic DNA with a multiplex PCR assay. The amplified TCR beta libraries were sequenced on the Illumina HiSeq System as 87-base-pair reads. The paper's processing steps were these. A later analysis tallied tens of millions of unique TCR beta chains across the 666 repertoires, and approximately 12 million of those chains were shared by two or more donors. Raw reads were error-corrected and collapsed into unique sequences with a nearest-neighbor algorithm that merged closely related sequences to remove PCR and sequencing errors. V, D and J gene segments were assigned by aligning CDR3 sequences to IMGT reference sequences. For a sequence to be retained, a match of at least six nucleotides was required to both a V gene segment and a J gene segment. Rearrangements were called productive when the CDR3 lacked stop codons and stayed in frame with V and J; all others were non-productive. CDR3 was defined according to IMGT convention as the region running from the second conserved V-encoded cysteine to the conserved J-encoded phenylalanine. Sequences without an unambiguous match to a single V gene segment were excluded from the earlier analysis of several hundred of the donors. An earlier analysis of 587 of the donors classified V segments as functional when productive rearrangements were above 56.7% and as segregating when the standard deviation between donors was above 5%. A statistical classification framework was built for diagnosing cytomegalovirus status from the catalog of TCR beta chain sequences. A later analysis assigned V and J genes by comparing TCR nucleotide sequences with IMGT/GENE-DB human TR gene sequences. A later analysis assigned CDR3 sequences and most-parsimonious VDJ recombination scenarios with the TCRdist pipeline. In a later analysis, every TCR beta chain was defined by the combination of its CDR3 amino acid sequence and its V-gene family, and reads without a unique V-gene family were dropped. In a later analysis, 500 to 650 highly shared, low-generation-probability nucleotide sequences were removed to address suspected cross-contamination and a sequencing artifact. For each public chain, a later analysis derived a clonal expansion index from normalized ranks of inferred template counts within each repertoire. In a later analysis, generation probabilities were computed using a VDJ recombination model fitted to out-of-frame rearrangements, and the results were checked against IGoR. In a later analysis, TCR-TCR, TCR-HLA and TCR-CMV co-occurrence was scored with hypergeometric tests, and a repertoire-size bias correction was applied to TCR pairs. A later analysis estimated false discovery rates by permuting HLA or CMV assignments 20 times. In a later analysis, co-occurring TCRs were grouped using DBSCAN, and TCRdist sequence similarity was added for clustering within HLA-allele-positive subsets. Repertoires with fewer than 30,000 or more than 120,000 public chains were left out of co-occurrence clustering, as were about 5 repertoires with anomalous nucleotide sharing. TCRdb carries this immuneACCESS record with in-frame sequences only. Its versions omit some clonotypes, under half of them owing to an unresolved V gene in the studies checked, with the rest unexplained. That table gives V, J and clone size, and the DNA gave D and trimming. The sample table holds roughly 150,000 clones, of which over 75% were seen once. The ten top clones hold less than 1.5% of the sample.

Findings and caveats that apply to the study as a whole: In a later analysis, most CMV-associated TCR beta chains were found to appear HLA-restricted, with HLA associations seemingly driven largely by CMV exposure. A later analysis found that HLA-associated TCR beta chains were more clonally expanded and had lower generation probabilities than equally common non-associated chains. For the cohort, immune exposure information was limited to CMV serostatus. In a later analysis, the rate of TCR association differed among HLA loci, with DRB1 alleles having the most associated TCRs and HLA-C alleles having the fewest. Compared with the approximately 710-donor mean, donors in an Asian-associated ancestry cluster had fewer N-insertions in productive TCRs, according to a later genetic analysis. Specific HLA alleles were associated with roughly 17,000 TCR beta sequences at a false discovery rate of 0.05 in a later analysis. Linkage disequilibrium might explain the correlated functional status among segregating V segments, but an unknown experimental factor could not be excluded. Because HLA typing was unavailable for some donors at each locus, only the typed subset was used in association tests. The earlier analysis of approximately 540 of the donors excluded some 15 rarely observed V segments, including chromosome 9 orphons, because counts were too low. A later analysis reported that several top co-occurrence clusters appeared linked to parvovirus B19, influenza, CMV and Epstein-Barr virus. The presence/absence analyses assumed that sequencing depth was roughly uniform across donors, and that assumption may not be true. It was suggested by the authors that the approach could potentially be generalized to other disease states and immunological phenotypes. While some public TCRs were present in many individuals, most TCR sequences turned up only very rarely across donors. Some IMGT-functional V segments, including TRBV6-2 and TRBV6-3, could not be distinguished by the 87-base-pair reads and were therefore excluded. Cytomegalovirus status was reported to be diagnosed by the classifier with high specificity and sensitivity in both the original and validation cohorts. V-gene and J-gene trimming of TCR beta chains was associated with a missense DCLRE1C variant in a later genetic analysis, and the association was replicated in an independent cohort. Strong co-occurrence of HLA alleles, especially DR and DQ, made assigning TCR associations to individual alleles difficult. A group of highly shared sequence variants was considered likely to be a technical artifact of the sequencing pipeline. In an earlier analysis of 587 of the donors, most TCR beta V segments appeared in productive rearrangements about 90% or about 30% of the time, broadly matching IMGT annotations. In this cohort, only TCR beta chains were sequenced, and detectable features were limited by the absence of alpha or paired-chain data. A total of 150 to 200 TCR beta chains were listed by the study as associated with cytomegalovirus. Three of the identified cytomegalovirus-associated TCR beta chains were confirmed in vitro to be specific for cytomegalovirus antigens. A further reported finding was that TCR beta sequences accurately predicted the HLA-A and HLA-B alleles for most subjects in the first cohort.

The cohort comprised fewer than 700 healthy bone marrow donors. At the time of sampling, every cohort member was nominally healthy, though immune exposures that went unrecorded were likely present. The donor was CMV seronegative and belonged to the group of 352 seronegative cohort members. Every donor gave a peripheral blood sample, and the peripheral blood mononuclear cells from that sample were used for TCR beta sequencing. The Qiagen DNeasy Blood Extraction Kit was used to extract genomic DNA from the blood cell samples. Material for sequencing was PBMCs. The clonotype originates from a female donor in good health and CMV-seronegative. The chain links TRBV19 with TRBJ2-7, with 14 bases aligning to TRBD2. The nucleotides read TGTGCCAGTAGTAGAGGGACTAGCGGGAGCACAGAGCAGTACTTC. This codes for CASSRGTSGSTEQYF.